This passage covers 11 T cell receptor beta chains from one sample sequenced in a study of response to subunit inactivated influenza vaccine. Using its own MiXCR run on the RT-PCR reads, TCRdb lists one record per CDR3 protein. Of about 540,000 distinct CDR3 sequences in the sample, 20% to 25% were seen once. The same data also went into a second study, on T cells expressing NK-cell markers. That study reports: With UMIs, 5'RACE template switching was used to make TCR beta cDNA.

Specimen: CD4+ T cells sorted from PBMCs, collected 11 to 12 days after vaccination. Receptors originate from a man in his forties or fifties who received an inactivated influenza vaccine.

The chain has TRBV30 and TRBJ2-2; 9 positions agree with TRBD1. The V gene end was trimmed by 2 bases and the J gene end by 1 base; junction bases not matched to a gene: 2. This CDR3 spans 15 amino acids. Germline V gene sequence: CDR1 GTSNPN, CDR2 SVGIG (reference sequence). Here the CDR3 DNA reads TGTGCCTGGAGTACGGGACAGGGGAACACCGGGGAGCTGTTTTTT. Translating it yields CAWSTGQGNTGELFF.

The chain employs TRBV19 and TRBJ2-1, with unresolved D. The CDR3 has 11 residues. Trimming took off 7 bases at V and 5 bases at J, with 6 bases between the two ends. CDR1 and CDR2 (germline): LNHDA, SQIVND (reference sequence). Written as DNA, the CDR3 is TGTGCCAGTACCAACCACAATGAGCAGTTCTTC. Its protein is CASTNHNEQFF.

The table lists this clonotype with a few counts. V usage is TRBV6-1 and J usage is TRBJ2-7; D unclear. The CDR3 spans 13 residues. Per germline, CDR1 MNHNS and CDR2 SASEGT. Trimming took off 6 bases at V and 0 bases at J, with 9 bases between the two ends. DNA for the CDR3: TGTGCCAGCAGAAACTATAACTCCTACGAGCAGTACTTC. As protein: CASRNYNSYEQYF.

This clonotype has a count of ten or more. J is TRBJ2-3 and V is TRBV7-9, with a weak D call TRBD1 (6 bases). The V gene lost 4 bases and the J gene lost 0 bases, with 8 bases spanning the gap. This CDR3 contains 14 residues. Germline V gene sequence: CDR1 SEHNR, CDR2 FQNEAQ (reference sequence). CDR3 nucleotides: TGTGCCAGCAGCTCAACAGGGAGCACAGATACGCAGTATTTT. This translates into CASSSTGSTDTQYF.

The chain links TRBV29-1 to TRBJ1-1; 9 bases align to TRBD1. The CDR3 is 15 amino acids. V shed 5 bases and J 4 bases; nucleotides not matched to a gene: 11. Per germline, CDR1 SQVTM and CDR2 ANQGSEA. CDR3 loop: CSVTPRQGVGTEAFF. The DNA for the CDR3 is TGCAGCGTTACACCCAGACAGGGGGTGGGCACTGAAGCTTTCTTT.

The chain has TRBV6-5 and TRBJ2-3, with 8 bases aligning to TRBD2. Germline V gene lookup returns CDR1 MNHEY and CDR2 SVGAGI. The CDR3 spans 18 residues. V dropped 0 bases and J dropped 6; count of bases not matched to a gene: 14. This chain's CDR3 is CASSYSTGTRRRSDTQYF. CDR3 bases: TGTGCCAGCAGTTACTCGACCGGGACTAGGAGGAGGTCCGATACGCAGTATTTT.

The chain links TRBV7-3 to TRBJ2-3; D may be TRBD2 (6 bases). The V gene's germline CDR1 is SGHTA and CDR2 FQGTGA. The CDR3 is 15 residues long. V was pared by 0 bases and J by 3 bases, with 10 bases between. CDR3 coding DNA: TGTGCCAGCAGCTTAACTAGCGGAGTAACAGATACGCAGTATTTT. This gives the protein CASSLTSGVTDTQYF. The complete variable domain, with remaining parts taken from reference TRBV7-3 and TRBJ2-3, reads GAGVSQTPSNKVTEKGKYVELRCDPISGHTALYWYRQSLGQGPEFLIYFQGTGAADDSGLPNDRFFAVRPEGSVSTLKIQRTERGDSAVYLCASSLTSGVTDTQYFGPGTRLTVL.

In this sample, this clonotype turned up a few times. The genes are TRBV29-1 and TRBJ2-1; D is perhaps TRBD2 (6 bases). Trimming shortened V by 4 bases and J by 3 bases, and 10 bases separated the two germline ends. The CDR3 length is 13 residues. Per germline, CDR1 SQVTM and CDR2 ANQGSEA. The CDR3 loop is CSVGGLLYNEQFF. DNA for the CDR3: TGCAGCGTTGGCGGACTACTCTACAATGAGCAGTTCTTC.

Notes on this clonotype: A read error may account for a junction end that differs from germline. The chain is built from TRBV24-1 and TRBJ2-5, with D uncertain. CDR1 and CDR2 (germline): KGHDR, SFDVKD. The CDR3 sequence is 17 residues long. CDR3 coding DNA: TGTGCCACTAGTGATCACAGTGGCCTTTCTGCGCGAGAGACCCAGTACTTC. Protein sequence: CATSDHSGLSARETQYF.

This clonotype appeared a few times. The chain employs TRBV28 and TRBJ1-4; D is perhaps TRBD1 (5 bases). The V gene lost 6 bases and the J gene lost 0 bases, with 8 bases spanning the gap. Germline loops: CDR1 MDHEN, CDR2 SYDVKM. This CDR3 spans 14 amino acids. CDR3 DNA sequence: TGTGCCAGCAGACCACAGGCAACTAATGAAAAACTGTTTTTT. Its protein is CASRPQATNEKLFF.

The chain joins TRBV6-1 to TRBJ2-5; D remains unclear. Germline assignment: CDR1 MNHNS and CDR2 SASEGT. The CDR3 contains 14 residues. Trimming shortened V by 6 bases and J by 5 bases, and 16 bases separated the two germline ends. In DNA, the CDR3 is TGTGCCAGCAGGACGGCCGGTAGTTACGAGACCCAGTACTTC. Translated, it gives CASRTAGSYETQYF.